This TCR beta chain was retrieved from a study of CD8 T cells in Susac syndrome. RNA amounts of about 0.5 to 1 ug underwent reverse transcription with random hexamers. MiXCR, applied by TCRdb to the immunoSEQ multiplex PCR reads, yields one record per CDR3 protein. The table records roughly 190,000 distinct CDR3 sequences, under 95% of them present only once. Blood CD8+ and CD4+ T cells underwent high-throughput TCR beta sequencing. Specimen: CD4+ T cells from PBMCs. The receptor was derived from a human donor in good health.

Written as DNA, the CDR3 is TGTGCCAGTAAGACGCCAGGGGTACATCAGCCCCAGCATTTT. It encodes CASKTPGVHQPQHF. The chain employs TRBV19 and TRBJ1-5; possibly TRBD1 for D (6 bases). Trimming shortened V by 7 bases and J by 5 bases, and 15 bases separated the two germline ends. Germline V CDR1 and CDR2: LNHDA, SQIVND (reference sequence). The CDR3 consists of 14 residues. The variable domain in full, with the rest retrieved from reference TRBV19 and TRBJ1-5, is DGGITQSPKYLFRKEGQNVTLSCEQNLNHDAMYWYRQDPGQGLRLIYYSQIVNDFQKGDIAEGYSVSREKKESFPLTVTSAQKNPTAFYLCASKTPGVHQPQHFGDGTRLSIL.